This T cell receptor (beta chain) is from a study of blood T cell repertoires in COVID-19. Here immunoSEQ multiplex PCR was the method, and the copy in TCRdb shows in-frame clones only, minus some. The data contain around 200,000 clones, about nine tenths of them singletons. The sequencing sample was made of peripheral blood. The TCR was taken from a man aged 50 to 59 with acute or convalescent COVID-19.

CDR3 nucleotide sequence: TGTGCCAGCAGCTTGGGACAAGCCTCTGGAAACACCATATATTTT. Protein sequence: CASSLGQASGNTIYF. V and J are TRBV5-5 and TRBJ1-3; D is undetermined. Trimming took 0 bases from V and 0 from J, leaving 7 bases between them. The CDR3 loop spans 15 amino acids. The germline CDR1 and CDR2 sequences are SGHKS and YYEKEE (reference sequence).